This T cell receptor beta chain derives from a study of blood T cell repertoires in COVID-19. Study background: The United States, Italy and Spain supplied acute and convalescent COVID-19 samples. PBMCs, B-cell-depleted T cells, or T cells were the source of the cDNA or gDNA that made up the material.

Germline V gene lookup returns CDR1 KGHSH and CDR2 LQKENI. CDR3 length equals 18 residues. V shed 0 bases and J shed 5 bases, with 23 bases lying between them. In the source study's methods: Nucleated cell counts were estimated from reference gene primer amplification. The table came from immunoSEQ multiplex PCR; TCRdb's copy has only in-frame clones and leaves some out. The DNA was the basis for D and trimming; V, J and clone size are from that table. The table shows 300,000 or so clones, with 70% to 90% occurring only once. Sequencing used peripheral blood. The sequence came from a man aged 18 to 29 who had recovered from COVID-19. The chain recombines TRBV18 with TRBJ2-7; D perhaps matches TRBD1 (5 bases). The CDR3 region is CASSPPGLPISGIHEQYF. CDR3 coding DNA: TGTGCCAGCTCACCACCGGGGCTGCCGATCTCTGGTATCCACGAGCAGTACTTC. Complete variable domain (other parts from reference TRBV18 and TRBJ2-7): NAGVMQNPRHLVRRRGQEARLRCSPMKGHSHVYWYRQLPEEGLKFMVYLQKENIIDESGMPKERFSAEFPKEGPSILRIQQVVRGDSAAYFCASSPPGLPISGIHEQYFGPGTRLTVT.